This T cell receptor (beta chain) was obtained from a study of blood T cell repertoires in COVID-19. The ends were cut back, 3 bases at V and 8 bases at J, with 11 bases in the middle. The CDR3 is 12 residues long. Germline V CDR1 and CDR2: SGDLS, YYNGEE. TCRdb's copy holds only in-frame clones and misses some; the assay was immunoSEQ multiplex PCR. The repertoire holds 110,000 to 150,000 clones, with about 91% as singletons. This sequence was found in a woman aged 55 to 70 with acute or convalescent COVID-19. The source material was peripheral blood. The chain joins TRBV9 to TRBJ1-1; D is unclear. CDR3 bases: TGTGCCAGCAGCGCGACGGGTACGGAAGCTTTCTTT. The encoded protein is CASSATGTEAFF.